This T cell receptor (beta chain) originates from a study of identical twins. Findings and limits, study-wide: The study found excess low generation probability among twin-shared out-of-frame alpha sequences. Beta clonotypes that were abundant in cord blood contained fewer insertions, a pattern absent from memory repertoires.

All donors were healthy, and all were Caucasian. This clonotype was observed a handful of times. Its antigen is not known. The CDR3 totals 16 residues. Germline values: CDR1 SGDLS, CDR2 YYNGEE. V lost 4 bases and J lost 4; bases outside the gene matches: 9. Template switching added a universal primer binding site, and final cDNA carried unique molecular identifiers. TCRdb re-called the 5' RACE reads with MiXCR, one entry per CDR3 protein. The sample contains around 1.7 million distinct CDR3 sequences, less than 35% of which appear only once. This sequence joins TRBV9 and TRBJ2-1; 9 nucleotides align to TRBD2. The TCR was taken from a newborn girl in good health. The specimen was cord blood. CDR3 protein: CASSSGTSFVYNEQFF. CDR3 coding DNA: TGTGCCAGCAGCTCCGGGACTAGCTTCGTTTACAATGAGCAGTTCTTC.